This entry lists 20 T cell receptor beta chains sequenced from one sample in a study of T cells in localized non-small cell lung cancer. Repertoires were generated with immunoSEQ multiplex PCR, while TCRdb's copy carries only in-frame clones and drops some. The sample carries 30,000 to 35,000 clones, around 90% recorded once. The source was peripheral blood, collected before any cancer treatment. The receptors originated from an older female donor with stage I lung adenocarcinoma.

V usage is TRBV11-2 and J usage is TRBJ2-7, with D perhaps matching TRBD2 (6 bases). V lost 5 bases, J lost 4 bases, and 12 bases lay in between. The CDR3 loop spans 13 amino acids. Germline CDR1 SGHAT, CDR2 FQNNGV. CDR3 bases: TGTGCCAGCAGCAACGCCGGGACTTACGAGCAGTACTTC. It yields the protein CASSNAGTYEQYF.

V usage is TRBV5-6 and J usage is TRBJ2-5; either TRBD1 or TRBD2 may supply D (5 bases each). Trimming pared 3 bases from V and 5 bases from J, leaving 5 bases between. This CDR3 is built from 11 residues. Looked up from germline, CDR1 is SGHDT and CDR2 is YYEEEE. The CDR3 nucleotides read TGTGCCAGCAGCTGGGGGGAGACCCAGTACTTC. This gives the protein CASSWGETQYF.

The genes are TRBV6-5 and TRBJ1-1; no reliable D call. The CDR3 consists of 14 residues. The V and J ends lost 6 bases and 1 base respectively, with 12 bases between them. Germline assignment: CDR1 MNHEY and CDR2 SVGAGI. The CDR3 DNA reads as TGTGCCAGCAGGTCTATTTCCGCGAACACTGAAGCTTTCTTT. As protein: CASRSISANTEAFF.

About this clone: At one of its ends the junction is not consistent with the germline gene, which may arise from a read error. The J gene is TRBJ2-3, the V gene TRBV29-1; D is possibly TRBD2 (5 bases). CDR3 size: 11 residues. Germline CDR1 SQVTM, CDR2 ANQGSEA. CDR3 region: CSVEAEDTQYF. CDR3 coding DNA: TGCAGCGTCGAAGCGGAAGATACGCAGTATTTT.

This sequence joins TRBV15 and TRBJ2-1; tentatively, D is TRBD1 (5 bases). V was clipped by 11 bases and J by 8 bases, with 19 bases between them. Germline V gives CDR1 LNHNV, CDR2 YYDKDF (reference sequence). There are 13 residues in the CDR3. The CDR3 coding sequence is TGTGCCTCAGGCGATTGGGGCCCTGATGAGCAGTTCTTC. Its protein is CASGDWGPDEQFF.

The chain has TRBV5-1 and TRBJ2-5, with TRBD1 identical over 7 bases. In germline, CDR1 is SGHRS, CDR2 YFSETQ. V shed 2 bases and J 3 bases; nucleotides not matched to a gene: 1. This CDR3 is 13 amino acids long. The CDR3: CASSFTGEETQYF. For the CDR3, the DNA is TGCGCCAGCAGCTTCACAGGGGAAGAGACCCAGTACTTC.

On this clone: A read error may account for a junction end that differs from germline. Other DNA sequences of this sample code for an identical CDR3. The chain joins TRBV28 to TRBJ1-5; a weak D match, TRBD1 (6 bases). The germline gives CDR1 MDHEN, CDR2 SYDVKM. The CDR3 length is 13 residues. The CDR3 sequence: CATCRQVNQPQHF. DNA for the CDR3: TGTGCCACCTGTAGACAGGTCAATCAGCCCCAGCACTTT.

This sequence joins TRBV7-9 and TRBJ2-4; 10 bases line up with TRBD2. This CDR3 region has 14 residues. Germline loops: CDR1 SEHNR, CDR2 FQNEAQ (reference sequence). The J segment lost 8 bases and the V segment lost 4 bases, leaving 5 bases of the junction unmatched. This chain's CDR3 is CASSSGTSEDIQYF. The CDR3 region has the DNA TGTGCCAGCAGCTCCGGGACTAGCGAAGACATTCAGTACTTC.

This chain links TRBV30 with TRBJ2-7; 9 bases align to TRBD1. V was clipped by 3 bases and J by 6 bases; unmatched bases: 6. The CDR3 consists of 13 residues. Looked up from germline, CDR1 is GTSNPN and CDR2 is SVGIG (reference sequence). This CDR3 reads CAWSPGQGLEQYF. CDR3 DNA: TGTGCCTGGAGCCCGGGACAGGGACTCGAGCAGTACTTC.

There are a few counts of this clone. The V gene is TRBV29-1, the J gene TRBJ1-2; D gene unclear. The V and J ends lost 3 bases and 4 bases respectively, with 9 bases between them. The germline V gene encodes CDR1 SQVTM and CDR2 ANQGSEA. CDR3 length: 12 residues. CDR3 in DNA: TGCAGCGTTGAGGGTTCCAGCTATGGCTACACCTTC. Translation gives CSVEGSSYGYTF.

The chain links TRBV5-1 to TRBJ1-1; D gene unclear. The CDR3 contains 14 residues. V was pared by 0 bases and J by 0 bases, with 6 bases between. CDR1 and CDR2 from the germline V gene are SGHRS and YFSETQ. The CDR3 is CASSLDGMNTEAFF. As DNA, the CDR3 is TGCGCCAGCAGCTTGGACGGAATGAACACTGAAGCTTTCTTT.

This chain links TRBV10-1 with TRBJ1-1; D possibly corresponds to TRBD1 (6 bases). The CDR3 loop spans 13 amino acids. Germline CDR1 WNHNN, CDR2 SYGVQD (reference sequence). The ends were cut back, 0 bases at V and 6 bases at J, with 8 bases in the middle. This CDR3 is CASSESRTAEAFF. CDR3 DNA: TGCGCCAGCAGTGAGTCTAGGACAGCTGAAGCTTTCTTT.

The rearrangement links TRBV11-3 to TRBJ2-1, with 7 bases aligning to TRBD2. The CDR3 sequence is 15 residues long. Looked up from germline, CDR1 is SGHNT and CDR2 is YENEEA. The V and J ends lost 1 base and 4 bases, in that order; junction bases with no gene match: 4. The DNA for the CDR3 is TGTGCCAGCAGCTTAGCCAGCGGGGAGTACAATGAGCAGTTCTTC. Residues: CASSLASGEYNEQFF.

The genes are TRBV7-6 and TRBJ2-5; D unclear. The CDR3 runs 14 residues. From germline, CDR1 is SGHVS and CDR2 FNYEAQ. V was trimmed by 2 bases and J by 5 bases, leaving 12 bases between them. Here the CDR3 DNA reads TGTGCCAGCAGCTTATCCCAAGTGGTGGAGACCCAGTACTTC. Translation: CASSLSQVVETQYF.

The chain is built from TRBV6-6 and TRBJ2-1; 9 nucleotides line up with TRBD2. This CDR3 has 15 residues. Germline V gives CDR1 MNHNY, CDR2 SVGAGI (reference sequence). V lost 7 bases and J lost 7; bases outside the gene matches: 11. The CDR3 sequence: CASTRVGTSKNEQFF. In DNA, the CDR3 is TGTGCCAGCACCAGAGTCGGGACTAGCAAGAATGAGCAGTTCTTC.

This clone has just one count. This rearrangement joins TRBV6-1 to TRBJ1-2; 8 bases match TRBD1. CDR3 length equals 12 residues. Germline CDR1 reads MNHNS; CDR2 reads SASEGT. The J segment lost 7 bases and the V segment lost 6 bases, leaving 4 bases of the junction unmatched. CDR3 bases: TGTGCCAGCAGAGGACAGGGTTTTGGCTACACCTTC. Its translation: CASRGQGFGYTF.

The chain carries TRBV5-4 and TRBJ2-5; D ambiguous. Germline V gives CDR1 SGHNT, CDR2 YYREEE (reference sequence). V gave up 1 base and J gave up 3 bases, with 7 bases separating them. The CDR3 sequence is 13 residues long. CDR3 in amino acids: CASSLRVEETQYF. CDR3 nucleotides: TGTGCCAGCAGCTTGAGGGTGGAAGAGACCCAGTACTTC.

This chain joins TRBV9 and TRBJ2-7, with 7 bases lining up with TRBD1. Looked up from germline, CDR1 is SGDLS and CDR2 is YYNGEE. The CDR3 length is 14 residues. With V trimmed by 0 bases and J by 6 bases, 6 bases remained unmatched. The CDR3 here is CASSVADRALEQYF. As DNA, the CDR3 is TGTGCCAGCAGCGTAGCAGACAGGGCGCTCGAGCAGTACTTC. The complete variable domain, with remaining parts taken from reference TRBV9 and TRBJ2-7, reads DSGVTQTPKHLITATGQRVTLRCSPRSGDLSVYWYQQSLDQGLQFLIQYYNGEERAKGNILERFSAQQFPDLHSELNLSSLELGDSALYFCASSVADRALEQYFGPGTRLTVT.

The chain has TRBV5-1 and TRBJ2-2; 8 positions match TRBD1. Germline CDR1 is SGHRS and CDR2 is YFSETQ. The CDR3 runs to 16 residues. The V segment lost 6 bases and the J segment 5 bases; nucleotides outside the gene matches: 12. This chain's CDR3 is CASNPGLGQVTGELFF. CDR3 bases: TGCGCCAGCAACCCCGGTTTGGGACAGGTAACCGGGGAGCTGTTTTTT.

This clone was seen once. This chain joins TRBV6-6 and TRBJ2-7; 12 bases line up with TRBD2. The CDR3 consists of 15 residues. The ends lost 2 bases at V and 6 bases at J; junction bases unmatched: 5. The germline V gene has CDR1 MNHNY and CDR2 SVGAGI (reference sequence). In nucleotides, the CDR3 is TGTGCCAGCAGTTACCAGACTAGCGGGAGACTCGAGCAGTACTTC. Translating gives CASSYQTSGRLEQYF.